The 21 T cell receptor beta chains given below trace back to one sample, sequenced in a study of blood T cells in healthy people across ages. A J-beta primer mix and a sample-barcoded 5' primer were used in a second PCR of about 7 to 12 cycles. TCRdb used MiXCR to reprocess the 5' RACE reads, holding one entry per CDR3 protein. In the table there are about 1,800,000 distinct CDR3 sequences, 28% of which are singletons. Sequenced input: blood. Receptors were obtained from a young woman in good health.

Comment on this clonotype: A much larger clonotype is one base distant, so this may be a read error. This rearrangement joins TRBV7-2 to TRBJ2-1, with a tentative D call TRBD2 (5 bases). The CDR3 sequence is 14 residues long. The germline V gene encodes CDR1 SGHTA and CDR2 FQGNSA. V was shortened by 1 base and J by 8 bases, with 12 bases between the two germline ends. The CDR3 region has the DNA TGTGCCAGCAGCTTAGATCCGGGGATCGATGAGCAGTTCTTC. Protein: CASSLDPGIDEQFF.

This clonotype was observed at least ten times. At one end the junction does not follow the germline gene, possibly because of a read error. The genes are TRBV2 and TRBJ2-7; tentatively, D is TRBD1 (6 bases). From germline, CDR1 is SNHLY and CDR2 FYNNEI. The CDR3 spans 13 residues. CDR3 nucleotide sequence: TGCGCCAGCAGTGAGTCGAGGGGGAGCGAGCAGTACTTC. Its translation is CASSESRGSEQYF.

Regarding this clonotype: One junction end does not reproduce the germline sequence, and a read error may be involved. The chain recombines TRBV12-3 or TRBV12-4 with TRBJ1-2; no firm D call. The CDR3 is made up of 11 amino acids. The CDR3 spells CVSTSNYGYTF. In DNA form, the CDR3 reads TGTGTCAGCACTAGCAATTATGGCTACACCTTC.

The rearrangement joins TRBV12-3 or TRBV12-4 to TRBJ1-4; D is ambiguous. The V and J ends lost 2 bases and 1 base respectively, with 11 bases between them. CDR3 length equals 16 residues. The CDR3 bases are TGTGCCAGCAGTTTACTTCCGCTCCTAACTAATGAAAAACTGTTTTTT. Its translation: CASSLLPLLTNEKLFF.

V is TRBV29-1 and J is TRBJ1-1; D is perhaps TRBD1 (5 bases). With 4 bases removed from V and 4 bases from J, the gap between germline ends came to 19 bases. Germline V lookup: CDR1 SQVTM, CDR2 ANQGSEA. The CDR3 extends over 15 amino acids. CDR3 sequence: CSVVGSPGPITEAFF. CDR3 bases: TGCAGCGTTGTCGGCTCCCCGGGACCGATCACTGAAGCTTTCTTT.

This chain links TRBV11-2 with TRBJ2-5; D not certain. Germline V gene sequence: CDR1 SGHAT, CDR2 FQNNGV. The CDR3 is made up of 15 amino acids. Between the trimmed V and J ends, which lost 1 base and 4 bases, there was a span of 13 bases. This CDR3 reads CASSLVRSEVETQYF. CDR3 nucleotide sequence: TGTGCCAGCAGCTTAGTTAGATCAGAGGTAGAGACCCAGTACTTC.

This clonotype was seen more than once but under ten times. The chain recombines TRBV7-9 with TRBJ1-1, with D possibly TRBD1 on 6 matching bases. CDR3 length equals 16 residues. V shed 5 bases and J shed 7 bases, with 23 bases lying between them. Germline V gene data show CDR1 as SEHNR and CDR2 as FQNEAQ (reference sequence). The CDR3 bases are TGTGCCAGCAGCCCGCAATCCCTACAGGGATCAGATGAAGCTTTCTTT. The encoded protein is CASSPQSLQGSDEAFF.

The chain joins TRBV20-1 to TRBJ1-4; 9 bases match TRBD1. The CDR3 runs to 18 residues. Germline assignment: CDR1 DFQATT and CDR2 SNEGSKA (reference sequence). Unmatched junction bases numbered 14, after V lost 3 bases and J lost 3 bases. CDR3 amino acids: CSASGIRTGEVANEKLFF. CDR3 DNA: TGCAGTGCTAGTGGAATACGGACAGGGGAAGTTGCTAATGAAAAACTGTTTTTT.

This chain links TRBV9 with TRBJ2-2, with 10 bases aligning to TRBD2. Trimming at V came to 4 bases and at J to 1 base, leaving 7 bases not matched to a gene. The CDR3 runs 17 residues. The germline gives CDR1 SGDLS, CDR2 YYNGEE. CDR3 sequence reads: CASSPRTSGRNTGELFF. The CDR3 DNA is TGTGCCAGCAGCCCGCGGACTAGCGGAAGGAACACCGGGGAGCTGTTTTTT.

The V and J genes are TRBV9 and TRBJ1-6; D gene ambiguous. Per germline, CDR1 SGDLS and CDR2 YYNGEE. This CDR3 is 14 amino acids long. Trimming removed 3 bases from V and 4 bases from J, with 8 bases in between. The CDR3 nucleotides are TGTGCCAGCAGCGGGGGTTATTATAATTCACCCCTCCACTTT. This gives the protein CASSGGYYNSPLHF. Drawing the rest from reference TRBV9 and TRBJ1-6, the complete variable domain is DSGVTQTPKHLITATGQRVTLRCSPRSGDLSVYWYQQSLDQGLQFLIQYYNGEERAKGNILERFSAQQFPDLHSELNLSSLELGDSALYFCASSGGYYNSPLHFGNGTRLTVT.

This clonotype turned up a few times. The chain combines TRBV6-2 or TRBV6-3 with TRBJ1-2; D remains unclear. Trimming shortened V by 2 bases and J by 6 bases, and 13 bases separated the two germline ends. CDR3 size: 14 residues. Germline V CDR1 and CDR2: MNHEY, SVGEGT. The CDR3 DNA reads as TGTGCCAGCAGTTACGGGTATGAGGTCGATGGCTACACCTTC. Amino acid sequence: CASSYGYEVDGYTF.

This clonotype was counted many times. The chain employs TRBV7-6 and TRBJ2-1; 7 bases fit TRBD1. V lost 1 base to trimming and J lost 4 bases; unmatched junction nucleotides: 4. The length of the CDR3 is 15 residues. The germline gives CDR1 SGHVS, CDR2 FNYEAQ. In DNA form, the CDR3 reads TGTGCCAGCAGCTTAGAGGGGGCTGGGTACAATGAGCAGTTCTTC. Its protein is CASSLEGAGYNEQFF.

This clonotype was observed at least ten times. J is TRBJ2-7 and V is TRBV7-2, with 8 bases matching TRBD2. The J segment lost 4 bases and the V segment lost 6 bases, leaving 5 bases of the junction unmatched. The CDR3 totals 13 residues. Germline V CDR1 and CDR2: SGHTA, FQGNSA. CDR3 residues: CASSSVAGYEQYF. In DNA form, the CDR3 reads TGTGCCAGCAGTTCCGTAGCGGGATACGAGCAGTACTTC.

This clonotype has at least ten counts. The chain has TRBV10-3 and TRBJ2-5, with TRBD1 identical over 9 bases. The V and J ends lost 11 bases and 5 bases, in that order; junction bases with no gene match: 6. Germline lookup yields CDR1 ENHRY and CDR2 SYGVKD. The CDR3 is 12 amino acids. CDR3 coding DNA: TGTGCCGTCGGGACAGGGCGGGAGACCCAGTACTTC. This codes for CAVGTGRETQYF.

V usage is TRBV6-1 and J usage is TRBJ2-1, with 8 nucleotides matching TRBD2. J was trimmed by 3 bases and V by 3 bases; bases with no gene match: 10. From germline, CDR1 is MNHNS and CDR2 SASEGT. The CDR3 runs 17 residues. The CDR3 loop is CASSEAGGIRLYNEQFF. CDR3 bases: TGTGCCAGCAGTGAGGCGGGGGGCATTAGACTCTACAATGAGCAGTTCTTC.

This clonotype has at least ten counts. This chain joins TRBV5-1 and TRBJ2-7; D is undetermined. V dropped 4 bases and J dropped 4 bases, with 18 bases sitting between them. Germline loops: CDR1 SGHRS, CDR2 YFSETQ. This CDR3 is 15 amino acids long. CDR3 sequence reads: CASSPSTVTLYEQYF. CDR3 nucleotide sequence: TGCGCCAGCAGCCCTTCAACTGTAACTTTGTACGAGCAGTACTTC.

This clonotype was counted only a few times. CDR3 sequence reads: CASSFYRGPSDEAFF. The CDR3 coding sequence is TGTGCCAGCAGCTTCTATCGGGGCCCATCTGACGAAGCTTTCTTT. The rearrangement links TRBV5-5 to TRBJ1-1; TRBD1 might be the D (5 bases). Germline CDR1 is SGHKS and CDR2 is YYEKEE (reference sequence). Deletions cut 2 bases from V and 8 bases from J, with 19 bases between. There are 15 residues in the CDR3.

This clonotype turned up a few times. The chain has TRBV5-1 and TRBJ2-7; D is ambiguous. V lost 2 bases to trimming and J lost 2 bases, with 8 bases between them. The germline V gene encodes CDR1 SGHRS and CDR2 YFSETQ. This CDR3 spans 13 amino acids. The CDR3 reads CASSFASTYEQYF. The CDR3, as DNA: TGCGCCAGCAGCTTTGCCAGCACCTACGAGCAGTACTTC.

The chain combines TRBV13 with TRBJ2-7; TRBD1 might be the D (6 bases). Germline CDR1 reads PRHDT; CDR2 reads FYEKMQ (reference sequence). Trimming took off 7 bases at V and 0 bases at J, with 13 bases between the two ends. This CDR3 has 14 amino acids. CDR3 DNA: TGTGCCAGCACCGGCAGGGGCAGCTCCTACGAGCAGTACTTC. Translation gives CASTGRGSSYEQYF.

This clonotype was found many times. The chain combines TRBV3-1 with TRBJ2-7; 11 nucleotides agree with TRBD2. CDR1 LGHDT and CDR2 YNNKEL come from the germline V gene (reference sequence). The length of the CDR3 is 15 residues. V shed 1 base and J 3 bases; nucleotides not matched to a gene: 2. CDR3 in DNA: TGTGCCAGCAGCCAAGCTCTAGCGGGAGGCTACGAGCAGTACTTC. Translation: CASSQALAGGYEQYF.

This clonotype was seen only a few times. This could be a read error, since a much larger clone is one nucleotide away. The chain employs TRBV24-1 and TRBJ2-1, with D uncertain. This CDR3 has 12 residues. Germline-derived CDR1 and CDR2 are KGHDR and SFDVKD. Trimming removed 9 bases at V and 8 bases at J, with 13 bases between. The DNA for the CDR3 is TGTGCCACCGGAGATCAGTGTGATGAGCAGTTCTTC. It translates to CATGDQCDEQFF.